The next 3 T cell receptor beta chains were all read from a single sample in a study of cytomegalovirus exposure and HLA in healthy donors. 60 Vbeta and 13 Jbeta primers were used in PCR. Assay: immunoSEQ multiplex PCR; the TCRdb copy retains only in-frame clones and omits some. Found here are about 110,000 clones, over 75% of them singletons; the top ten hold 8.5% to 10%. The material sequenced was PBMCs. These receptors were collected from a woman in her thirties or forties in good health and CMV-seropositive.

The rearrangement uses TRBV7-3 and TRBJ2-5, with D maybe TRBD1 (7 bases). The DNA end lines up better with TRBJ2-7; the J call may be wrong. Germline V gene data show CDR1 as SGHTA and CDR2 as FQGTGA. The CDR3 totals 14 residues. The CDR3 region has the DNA TGTGCCAGCAGCTCGATGCGGGACAGCTACGAGCAGTACTTC. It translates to CASSSMRDSYEQYF.

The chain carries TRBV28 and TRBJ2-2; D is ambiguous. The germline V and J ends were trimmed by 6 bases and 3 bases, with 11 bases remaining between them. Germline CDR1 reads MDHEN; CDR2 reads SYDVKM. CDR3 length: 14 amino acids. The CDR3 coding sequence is TGTGCCAGCAGGATCACGAGGTACACCGGGGAGCTGTTTTTT. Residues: CASRITRYTGELFF.

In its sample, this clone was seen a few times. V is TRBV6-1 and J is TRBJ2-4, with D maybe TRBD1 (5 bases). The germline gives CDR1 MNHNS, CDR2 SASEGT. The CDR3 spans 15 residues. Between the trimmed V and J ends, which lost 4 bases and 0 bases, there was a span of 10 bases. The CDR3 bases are TGTGCCAGCAGTGTGCAGGGATTAGCCAAAAACATTCAGTACTTC. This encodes CASSVQGLAKNIQYF.